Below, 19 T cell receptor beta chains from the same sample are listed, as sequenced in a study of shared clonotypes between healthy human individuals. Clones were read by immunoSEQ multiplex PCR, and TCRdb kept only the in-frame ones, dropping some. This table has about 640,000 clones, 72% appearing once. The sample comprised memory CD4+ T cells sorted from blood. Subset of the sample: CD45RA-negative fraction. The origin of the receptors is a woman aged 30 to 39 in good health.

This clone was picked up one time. In nucleotides, the CDR3 is TGTGCCAGCAGCCCTGGTGCAGGGGCGGAGACCCAGTACTTC. It codes for CASSPGAGAETQYF. The V gene is TRBV7-9, the J gene TRBJ2-5; possible D gene TRBD1, 6 bases. The CDR3 runs to 14 residues. In germline, CDR1 is SEHNR, CDR2 FQNEAQ (reference sequence). V lost 5 bases to trimming and J lost 5 bases, with 15 bases between them.

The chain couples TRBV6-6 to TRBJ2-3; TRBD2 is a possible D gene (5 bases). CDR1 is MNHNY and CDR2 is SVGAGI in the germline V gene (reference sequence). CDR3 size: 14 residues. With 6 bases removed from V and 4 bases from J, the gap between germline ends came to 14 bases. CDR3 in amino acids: CASSQSGESDTQYF. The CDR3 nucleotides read TGTGCCAGCAGCCAAAGTGGGGAGTCAGATACGCAGTATTTT.

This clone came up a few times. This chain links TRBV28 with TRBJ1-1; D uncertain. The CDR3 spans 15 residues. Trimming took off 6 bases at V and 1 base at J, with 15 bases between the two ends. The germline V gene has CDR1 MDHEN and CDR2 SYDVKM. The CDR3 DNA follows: TGTGCCAGCAGGGGTCAGTCAAGGCGGAACACTGAAGCTTTCTTT. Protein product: CASRGQSRRNTEAFF.

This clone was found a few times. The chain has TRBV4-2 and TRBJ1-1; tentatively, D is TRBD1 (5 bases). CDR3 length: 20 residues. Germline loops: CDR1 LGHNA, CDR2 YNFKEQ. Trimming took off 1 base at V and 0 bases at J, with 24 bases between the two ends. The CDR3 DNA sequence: TGTGCCAGCAGCCAAGGTAAAACGCTGGCGAAGGGGCGCTTGAACACTGAAGCTTTCTTT. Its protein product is CASSQGKTLAKGRLNTEAFF.

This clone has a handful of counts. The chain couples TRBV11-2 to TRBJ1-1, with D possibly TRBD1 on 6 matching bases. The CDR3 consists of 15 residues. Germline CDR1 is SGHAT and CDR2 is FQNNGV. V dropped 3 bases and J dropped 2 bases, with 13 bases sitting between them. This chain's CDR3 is CASSLGGRSNTEAFF. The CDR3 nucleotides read TGTGCCAGCAGCTTGGGGGGCCGGAGTAACACTGAAGCTTTCTTT.

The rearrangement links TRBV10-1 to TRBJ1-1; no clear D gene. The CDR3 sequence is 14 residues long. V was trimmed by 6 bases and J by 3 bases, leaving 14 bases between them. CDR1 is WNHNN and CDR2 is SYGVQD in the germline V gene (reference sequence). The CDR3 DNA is TGCGCCAGCAGAGGATTCGTCGGGGACACTGAAGCTTTCTTT. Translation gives CASRGFVGDTEAFF.

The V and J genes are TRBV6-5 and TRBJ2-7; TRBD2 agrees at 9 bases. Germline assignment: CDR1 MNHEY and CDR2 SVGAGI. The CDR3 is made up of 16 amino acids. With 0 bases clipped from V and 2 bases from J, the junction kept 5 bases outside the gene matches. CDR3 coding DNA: TGTGCCAGCAGTTACTCCCCTAGCGGGAAACCCTACGAGCAGTACTTC. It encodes CASSYSPSGKPYEQYF.

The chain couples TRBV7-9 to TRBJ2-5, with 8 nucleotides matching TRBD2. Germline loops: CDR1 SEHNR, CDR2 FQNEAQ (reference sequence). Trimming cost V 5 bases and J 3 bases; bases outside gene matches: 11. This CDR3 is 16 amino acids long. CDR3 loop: CASSRGERETKETQYF. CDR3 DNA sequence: TGTGCCAGCAGCCGCGGGGAGCGGGAGACAAAAGAGACCCAGTACTTC. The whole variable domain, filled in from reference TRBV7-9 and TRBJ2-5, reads DTGVSQNPRHKITKRGQNVTFRCDPISEHNRLYWYRQTLGQGPEFLTYFQNEAQLEKSRLLSDRFSAERPKGSFSTLEIQRTEQGDSAMYLCASSRGERETKETQYFGPGTRLLVL.

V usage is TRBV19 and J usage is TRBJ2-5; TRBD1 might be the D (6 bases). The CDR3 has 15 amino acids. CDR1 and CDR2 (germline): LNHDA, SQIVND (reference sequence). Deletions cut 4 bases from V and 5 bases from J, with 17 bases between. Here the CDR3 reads CASSTIPGAGETQYF. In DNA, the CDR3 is TGTGCCAGTAGTACGATCCCAGGGGCAGGGGAGACCCAGTACTTC.

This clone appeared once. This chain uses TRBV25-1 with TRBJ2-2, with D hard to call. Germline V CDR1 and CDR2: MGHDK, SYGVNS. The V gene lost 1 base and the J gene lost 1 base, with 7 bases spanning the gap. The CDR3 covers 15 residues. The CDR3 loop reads CASSEWKGNTGELFF. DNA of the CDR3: TGTGCCAGCAGTGAATGGAAAGGGAACACCGGGGAGCTGTTTTTT.

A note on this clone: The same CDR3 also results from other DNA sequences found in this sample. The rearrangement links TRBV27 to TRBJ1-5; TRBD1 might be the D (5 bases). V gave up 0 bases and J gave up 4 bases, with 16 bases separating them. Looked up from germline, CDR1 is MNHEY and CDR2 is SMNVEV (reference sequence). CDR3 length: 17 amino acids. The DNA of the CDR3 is TGTGCCAGCAGTTTATCGGGGCTCGGGCGGGGAAATCAGCCCCAGCATTTT. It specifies CASSLSGLGRGNQPQHF.

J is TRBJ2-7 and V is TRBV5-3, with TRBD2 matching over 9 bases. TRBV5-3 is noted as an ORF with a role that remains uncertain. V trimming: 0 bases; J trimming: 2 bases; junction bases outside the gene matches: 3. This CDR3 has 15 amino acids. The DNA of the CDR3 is TGTGCCAGAAGCTTGGGGCGGGAGGGAACCTACGAGCAGTACTTC. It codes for CARSLGREGTYEQYF.

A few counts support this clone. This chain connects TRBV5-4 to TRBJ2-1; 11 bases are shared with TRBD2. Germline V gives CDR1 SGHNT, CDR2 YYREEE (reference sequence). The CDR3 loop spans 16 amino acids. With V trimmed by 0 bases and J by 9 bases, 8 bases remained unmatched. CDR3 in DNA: TGTGCCAGCAGCTTGGCCGGGGCTAGCGGGAGGACTGAGCAGTTCTTC. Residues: CASSLAGASGRTEQFF.

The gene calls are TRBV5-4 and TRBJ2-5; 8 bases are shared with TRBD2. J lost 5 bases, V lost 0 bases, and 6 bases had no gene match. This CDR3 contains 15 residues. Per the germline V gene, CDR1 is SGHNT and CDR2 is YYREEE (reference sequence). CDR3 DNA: TGTGCCAGCAGCTTGGATTCGGGAGGGCACGAGACCCAGTACTTC. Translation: CASSLDSGGHETQYF.

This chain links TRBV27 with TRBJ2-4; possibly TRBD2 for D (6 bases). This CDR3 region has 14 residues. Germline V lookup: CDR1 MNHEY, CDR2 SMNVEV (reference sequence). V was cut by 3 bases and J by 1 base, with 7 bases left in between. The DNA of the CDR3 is TGTGCCAGCAGTTTTCTAGCGGCCAAAAACATTCAGTACTTC. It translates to CASSFLAAKNIQYF.

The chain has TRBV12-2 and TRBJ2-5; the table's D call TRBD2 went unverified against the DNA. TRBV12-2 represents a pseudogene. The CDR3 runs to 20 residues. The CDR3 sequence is CASRLGSVNFIPRQQETQYF. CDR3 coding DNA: TGTGCAAGTCGCTTAGGAAGCGTTAACTTTATACCAAGGCAGCAAGAGACCCAGTACTTC.

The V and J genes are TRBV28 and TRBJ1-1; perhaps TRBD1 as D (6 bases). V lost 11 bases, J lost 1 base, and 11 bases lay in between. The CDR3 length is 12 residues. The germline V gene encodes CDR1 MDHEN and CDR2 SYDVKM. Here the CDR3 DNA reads TGTGCCGGAGGGGGGAGGAACACTGAAGCTTTCTTT. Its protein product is CAGGGRNTEAFF.

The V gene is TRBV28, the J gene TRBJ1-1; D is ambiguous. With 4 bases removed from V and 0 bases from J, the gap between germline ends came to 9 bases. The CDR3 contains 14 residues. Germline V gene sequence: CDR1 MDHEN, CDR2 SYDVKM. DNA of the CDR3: TGTGCCAGCAGTTCTTCCAGCATGAACACTGAAGCTTTCTTT. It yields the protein CASSSSSMNTEAFF.

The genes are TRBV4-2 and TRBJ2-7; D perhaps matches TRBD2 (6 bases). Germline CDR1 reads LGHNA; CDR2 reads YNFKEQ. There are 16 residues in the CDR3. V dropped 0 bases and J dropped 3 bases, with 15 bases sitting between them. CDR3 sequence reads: CASSQDSSGLSYEQYF. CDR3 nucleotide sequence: TGTGCCAGCAGCCAAGATTCCAGCGGGTTAAGCTACGAGCAGTACTTC.